These 32 T cell receptor beta chains share one sample of origin, sequenced in a study of blood T cell repertoires in COVID-19. Assay used: immunoSEQ multiplex PCR; TCRdb lists only in-frame clones, some missing. The data hold 150,000 to 200,000 clones, with approximately 86% observed a single time. Material: peripheral blood. These receptors all come from a man aged 40-50 years with active or convalescent COVID-19.

This clone was observed a handful of times. The chain carries TRBV7-9 and TRBJ1-2; a weak D match, TRBD1 (6 bases). V lost 5 bases and J lost 5, with 18 bases in between. Germline V gives CDR1 SEHNR, CDR2 FQNEAQ (reference sequence). The CDR3 sequence is 15 residues long. CDR3 sequence: CASSPQWGPGYGYTF. For the CDR3, the DNA is TGTGCCAGCAGCCCTCAGTGGGGGCCCGGGTATGGCTACACCTTC.

V gene TRBV30 combines with J gene TRBJ1-1; D uncertain. V was pared by 2 bases and J by 1 base, with 8 bases between. Per germline, CDR1 GTSNPN and CDR2 SVGIG (reference sequence). CDR3 length equals 13 residues. CDR3 residues: CAWSSSSNTEAFF. Written as DNA, the CDR3 is TGTGCCTGGAGTTCCAGTTCGAACACTGAAGCTTTCTTT.

The chain recombines TRBV2 with TRBJ2-2, with 9 bases fitting TRBD1. V lost 7 bases, J lost 8 bases, and 8 bases stayed unmatched. The V gene's germline CDR1 is SNHLY and CDR2 FYNNEI. The CDR3 loop spans 14 amino acids. The CDR3 sequence is CASNPRTGVGELFF. The CDR3 DNA follows: TGTGCCAGCAACCCTAGGACAGGGGTGGGGGAGCTGTTTTTT.

This chain joins TRBV19 and TRBJ1-2, with D possibly TRBD1 on 5 matching bases. Germline values: CDR1 LNHDA, CDR2 SQIVND (reference sequence). Trimming removed 9 bases at V and 5 bases at J, with 7 bases between. The CDR3 loop spans 10 amino acids. CDR3 nucleotide sequence: TGTGCCAGCGGGACTTATGGCTACACCTTC. It encodes CASGTYGYTF. Drawing the rest from reference TRBV19 and TRBJ1-2, the complete variable domain is DGGITQSPKYLFRKEGQNVTLSCEQNLNHDAMYWYRQDPGQGLRLIYYSQIVNDFQKGDIAEGYSVSREKKESFPLTVTSAQKNPTAFYLCASGTYGYTFGSGTRLTVV.

The chain is built from TRBV7-9 and TRBJ2-7; 7 bases fit TRBD1. Germline values: CDR1 SEHNR, CDR2 FQNEAQ (reference sequence). V lost 2 bases and J lost 4; bases outside the gene matches: 11. The CDR3 has 16 amino acids. The CDR3 here is CASSLIGRGRGYEQYF. CDR3 bases: TGTGCCAGCAGCTTAATTGGTAGGGGGCGCGGATACGAGCAGTACTTC.

The V gene is TRBV27, the J gene TRBJ2-7, with D tentatively TRBD1 (6 bases). Per germline, CDR1 MNHEY and CDR2 SMNVEV (reference sequence). V gave up 5 bases and J gave up 2 bases, with 10 bases separating them. The CDR3 contains 13 residues. CDR3 sequence (DNA): TGTGCCAGCAGTCACAGGGCAGCCTACGAGCAGTACTTC. It yields the protein CASSHRAAYEQYF.

The rearrangement joins TRBV5-8 to TRBJ2-7, with 10 bases fitting TRBD1. V gave up 4 bases and J gave up 4 bases; unmatched junction bases: 5. Germline loops: CDR1 SGHTS, CDR2 YDEGEE. The CDR3 runs to 14 residues. The CDR3 sequence is CASSRSGQGYEQYF. CDR3 sequence (DNA): TGTGCCAGCAGCCGCTCGGGACAGGGGTACGAGCAGTACTTC.

V gene TRBV6-5 combines with J gene TRBJ1-1; D perhaps matches TRBD1 (6 bases). The CDR3 spans 12 residues. In germline, CDR1 is MNHEY, CDR2 SVGAGI. With 8 bases removed from V and 1 base from J, the gap between germline ends came to 8 bases. CDR3 in amino acids: CASSTGNTEAFF. In DNA form, the CDR3 reads TGTGCCAGCTCGACAGGGAACACTGAAGCTTTCTTT.

The V gene is TRBV9, the J gene TRBJ1-6; D might be TRBD1 (5 bases). The CDR3 has 15 amino acids. Germline V lookup: CDR1 SGDLS, CDR2 YYNGEE. Deletions cut 0 bases from V and 6 bases from J, with 10 bases between. The CDR3 loop reads CASSVGRQTNSPLHF. The CDR3 region has the DNA TGTGCCAGCAGCGTAGGGAGACAGACTAATTCACCCCTCCACTTT.

This clone was observed once. The CDR3 reads CASSLQPGSNQPQHF. The CDR3 DNA reads as TGTGCCAGCAGCTTACAGCCGGGTAGCAATCAGCCCCAGCATTTT. V usage is TRBV7-6 and J usage is TRBJ1-5; D remains unclear. Trimming pared 2 bases from V and 0 bases from J, leaving 8 bases between. The germline V gene has CDR1 SGHVS and CDR2 FNYEAQ. The CDR3 loop spans 15 amino acids.

This rearrangement joins TRBV29-1 to TRBJ2-7; D is undetermined. CDR3 size: 11 residues. Germline V gene data show CDR1 as SQVTM and CDR2 as ANQGSEA. Trimming removed 7 bases at V and 2 bases at J, with 9 bases between. The DNA for the CDR3 is TGCAGCGCCCGGGTAACCTACGAGCAGTACTTC. Translated, it gives CSARVTYEQYF.

This chain links TRBV7-2 with TRBJ1-2, with D possibly being TRBD1 (6 bases). Germline V gene lookup returns CDR1 SGHTA and CDR2 FQGNSA. CDR3 length: 13 residues. Trimming removed 5 bases from V and 4 bases from J, with 11 bases in between. This CDR3 reads CASSARTAYGYTF. The CDR3 bases are TGTGCCAGCAGCGCAAGGACAGCCTATGGCTACACCTTC.

This sequence joins TRBV28 and TRBJ2-5; 15 nucleotides line up with TRBD2. Trimming took 5 bases from V and 4 from J; bases not matched to a gene: 8. Germline V lookup: CDR1 MDHEN, CDR2 SYDVKM. The CDR3 has 17 residues. CDR3 sequence (DNA): TGTGCCAGCAGTCGGACTAGCGGGGGGGCGCCCCGAGAGACCCAGTACTTC. Translated: CASSRTSGGAPRETQYF.

The chain combines TRBV9 with TRBJ2-5, with 13 bases aligning to TRBD2. The junction had 8 bases not matched to a gene; V was cut back by 3 bases and J by 3 bases. This CDR3 region has 17 residues. Germline V CDR1 and CDR2: SGDLS, YYNGEE. The CDR3: CASSGNPGLAGKETQYF. CDR3 sequence (DNA): TGTGCCAGCAGCGGAAATCCGGGACTAGCGGGGAAAGAGACCCAGTACTTC.

The chain has TRBV3-1 (or the pseudogene TRBV3-2) and TRBJ1-1; 8 bases align to TRBD1. In germline, CDR1 is LGHDT, CDR2 YNNKEL (reference sequence). The V segment lost 5 bases and the J segment 1 base; nucleotides outside the gene matches: 3. This CDR3 comprises 14 residues. In DNA form, the CDR3 reads TGTGCCAGCAGCGCGGACAGGGCGAACACTGAAGCTTTCTTT. This codes for CASSADRANTEAFF.

The rearrangement links TRBV5-1 to TRBJ1-2; TRBD1 aligns across 8 bases. The germline V gene has CDR1 SGHRS and CDR2 YFSETQ. Trimming at V came to 4 bases and at J to 3 bases, leaving 5 bases not matched to a gene. The CDR3 extends over 14 amino acids. The CDR3 region has the DNA TGCGCCAGCAGCGGGGGGACAGGCTACTATGGCTACACCTTC. It yields the protein CASSGGTGYYGYTF.

V gene TRBV2 combines with J gene TRBJ2-7, with 10 bases lining up with TRBD1. The CDR3 totals 14 residues. The V gene end was trimmed by 7 bases and the J gene end by 5 bases; junction bases not matched to a gene: 8. Per the germline V gene, CDR1 is SNHLY and CDR2 is FYNNEI. CDR3 region: CASNAGTGENEQYF. In nucleotides, the CDR3 is TGTGCCAGCAATGCCGGGACAGGGGAAAACGAGCAGTACTTC.

A few counts support this clone. The genes are TRBV29-1 and TRBJ2-1; TRBD2 is a possible D gene (6 bases). The CDR3 sequence is 14 residues long. V was cut by 2 bases and J by 4 bases, with 12 bases left in between. CDR1 SQVTM and CDR2 ANQGSEA come from the germline V gene. The CDR3 nucleotides read TGCAGCGTTGAATCCCAGGGAGGTTACAATGAGCAGTTCTTC. Translating it yields CSVESQGGYNEQFF.

The CDR3 protein is CASSEDRGGVQFF. Here the CDR3 DNA reads TGTGCCAGCAGTGAAGACAGGGGTGGTGTGCAGTTCTTC. V is TRBV6-1 and J is TRBJ2-1; 7 bases line up with TRBD1. Germline lookup yields CDR1 MNHNS and CDR2 SASEGT. Trimming took 1 base from V and 12 from J; bases not matched to a gene: 6. The CDR3 contains 13 residues.

The gene calls are TRBV6-6 and TRBJ2-2, with 7 positions matching TRBD2. V lost 5 bases and J lost 0; bases outside the gene matches: 9. The V gene's germline CDR1 is MNHNY and CDR2 SVGAGI (reference sequence). CDR3 length equals 17 residues. The chain's CDR3 is CASSPLGRGSNTGELFF. The CDR3 DNA reads as TGTGCCAGCAGTCCCCTGGGGCGGGGGTCGAACACCGGGGAGCTGTTTTTT.

J is TRBJ1-6 and V is TRBV14, with D hard to call. Trimming removed 6 bases at V and 4 bases at J, with 10 bases between. Germline CDR1 is SGHDN and CDR2 is FVKESK. This CDR3 spans 14 amino acids. The CDR3 DNA is TGTGCCAGCAGGGACGGACTTTATAATTCACCCCTCCACTTT. It is translated as CASRDGLYNSPLHF.

CDR3 sequence (DNA): TGTGCCAGCACCCTAGCATGGGAGACCCAGTACTTC. It specifies CASTLAWETQYF. The J gene is TRBJ2-5, the V gene TRBV2; a weak D match, TRBD2 (5 bases). Per germline, CDR1 SNHLY and CDR2 FYNNEI. V was cut by 7 bases and J by 5 bases, with 11 bases left in between. The CDR3 has 12 amino acids.

This clone has a handful of counts. The rearrangement links TRBV6-4 to TRBJ1-6; D unresolved. Germline CDR1 is MRHNA and CDR2 is SNTAGT. V lost 4 bases and J 9 bases, leaving 10 bases between the germline ends. The CDR3 spans 13 residues. In DNA, the CDR3 is TGTGCCAGCAGTGGGGAGAGAGGTTCACCCCTCCACTTT. Its protein is CASSGERGSPLHF.

The CDR3 nucleotides are TGTGCCAGCAGTCACGGACTGATGAACACTGAAGCTTTCTTT. Amino acid sequence: CASSHGLMNTEAFF. The V and J genes are TRBV28 and TRBJ1-1; D unclear. This CDR3 spans 14 amino acids. Germline-derived CDR1 and CDR2 are MDHEN and SYDVKM. Trimming removed 5 bases at V and 0 bases at J, with 10 bases between.

The chain links TRBV10-2 to TRBJ1-2; D unclear. CDR3 length: 13 amino acids. Germline CDR1 and CDR2: WSHSY and SAAADI. Trimming stripped 5 bases from V and 6 bases from J, with 13 bases between. CDR3 amino acids: CASSPRELHGYTF. CDR3 nucleotides: TGCGCCAGCAGTCCTCGCGAGCTCCATGGCTACACCTTC.

The count of this clone is one. The chain is built from TRBV27 and TRBJ2-2; TRBD2 aligns across 12 bases. The CDR3 runs to 15 residues. The trim removed 7 bases at V and 5 bases at J, leaving 5 bases unmatched. Germline CDR1 and CDR2: MNHEY and SMNVEV (reference sequence). The CDR3 reads CASTPGLAGTGELFF. Written as DNA, the CDR3 is TGTGCCAGCACCCCTGGACTAGCGGGGACCGGGGAGCTGTTTTTT.

The rearrangement joins TRBV12-3 or TRBV12-4 to TRBJ2-5, with D possibly being TRBD1 (5 bases). This CDR3 is 13 amino acids long. V was pared by 6 bases and J by 0 bases, with 8 bases between. The CDR3: CASSQGYQETQYF. DNA for the CDR3: TGTGCCAGCAGCCAGGGATACCAAGAGACCCAGTACTTC.

This clone was seen a single time. The V gene is TRBV15, the J gene TRBJ1-3; D unclear. CDR1 and CDR2 from the germline V gene are LNHNV and YYDKDF (reference sequence). This CDR3 has 17 residues. V was clipped by 3 bases and J by 0 bases, with 15 bases between them. The CDR3 DNA reads as TGTGCCACCAGCAGCAGAACGCAGGTTCTCTCTGGAAACACCATATATTTT. It is translated as CATSSRTQVLSGNTIYF.

The chain is built from TRBV7-2 and TRBJ2-5; 7 bases are shared with TRBD1. Trimming took 5 bases from V and 4 from J; bases not matched to a gene: 7. Germline CDR1 and CDR2: SGHTA and FQGNSA. The CDR3 length is 14 residues. The DNA of the CDR3 is TGTGCCAGCAGCCTAACAGGGGTGGGAGAGACCCAGTACTTC. This gives the protein CASSLTGVGETQYF.

This chain connects TRBV11-3 to TRBJ1-2; TRBD1 agrees at 7 bases. There are 16 residues in the CDR3. The V segment lost 1 base and the J segment 0 bases; nucleotides outside the gene matches: 5. The germline V gene encodes CDR1 SGHNT and CDR2 YENEEA. This CDR3 is CASSLGGGRANYGYTF. CDR3 nucleotides: TGTGCCAGCAGCTTAGGAGGGGGCCGAGCTAACTATGGCTACACCTTC.

The chain has TRBV2 and TRBJ2-3; D possibly corresponds to TRBD2 (6 bases). The CDR3 has 14 residues. Germline V lookup: CDR1 SNHLY, CDR2 FYNNEI. The V and J ends lost 0 bases and 3 bases respectively, with 7 bases between them. The CDR3 sequence: CASSEAGRTDTQYF. The DNA for the CDR3 is TGTGCCAGCAGTGAAGCGGGGAGGACAGATACGCAGTATTTT.

Only a few counts were recorded for this clone. The V and J genes are TRBV7-9 and TRBJ2-2; D gene ambiguous. The ends were cut back, 5 bases at V and 3 bases at J, with 4 bases in the middle. The CDR3 is 12 residues long. Looked up from germline, CDR1 is SEHNR and CDR2 is FQNEAQ (reference sequence). CDR3 DNA sequence: TGTGCCAGCAGCCCCGACACCGGGGAGCTGTTTTTT. This encodes CASSPDTGELFF. Drawing the rest from reference TRBV7-9 and TRBJ2-2, the complete variable domain is DTGVSQNPRHKITKRGQNVTFRCDPISEHNRLYWYRQTLGQGPEFLTYFQNEAQLEKSRLLSDRFSAERPKGSFSTLEIQRTEQGDSAMYLCASSPDTGELFFGEGSRLTVL.